This is a list of T cell receptor beta chains from one sample in a study of cytomegalovirus exposure and HLA in healthy donors. Assay: immunoSEQ multiplex PCR; the TCRdb copy retains only in-frame clones and omits some. The table has around 91,000 clones, approximately 86% seen once. The sequenced sample consisted of PBMCs. Source of these receptors: a man aged 30 to 39 in good health and CMV-seropositive. The CDR3 runs from the conserved cysteine through the conserved F or W. A D gene is named only where the DNA matches it firmly. Size tells how often a clone was seen (once, few, many) or the class of an expanded clone, and some rows leave it out.

V gene	D gene	clone size	J gene	CDR3 protein
TRBV2	-	-	TRBJ1-5	CASRGDSSNQPQHF
TRBV6-1	-	-	TRBJ2-7	CASSGPAQGHEQYF
TRBV28	-	-	TRBJ1-1	CASSLLQEAFF
TRBV7-9	TRBD1	-	TRBJ2-7	CASQGDSLYEQYF
TRBV7-8	TRBD1	-	TRBJ1-2	CASSSPGQGSYGYTF
TRBV30	TRBD2	few	TRBJ2-2	CAWSRPGLAGGANTGELFF
TRBV11-1	TRBD2	-	TRBJ2-1	CASSSTSGSYNNEQFF
TRBV9	TRBD1	-	TRBJ2-5	CASSLGQVQETQYF
TRBV5-4	-	-	TRBJ2-2	CASSSVDRVYTGELFF
TRBV11-2	TRBD2	once	TRBJ2-7	CASSLVAGGGSSYEQYF
TRBV5-1	TRBD2	-	TRBJ2-2	CASSFVAGTGELFF
TRBV5-4	TRBD2	-	TRBJ2-5	CASSTRAGAGETQYF
TRBV7-8	TRBD1	-	TRBJ2-7	CASSKGTGGYEQYF
TRBV27	TRBD1	-	TRBJ2-2	CASRGQGNTGELFF
TRBV30	TRBD1	-	TRBJ1-2	CAWREGTGGLYGYTF